The T cell receptor (beta chain) described here comes from a study of T cells in tuberculosis. Notes on the study in general: GMM-specific TCRs were nearer to active tuberculosis alpha repertoires, suggesting expansion. Shorter CDR3-alpha in active tuberculosis partly drove smaller distances.

This table comes from immunoSEQ multiplex PCR, and its TCRdb copy is limited to in-frame clones, with some not included. The top ten hold approximately 8.5% of the sample, which has some 25,000 clones, nearly 97% seen once. Each donor contributed about 100,000 T cells on average, unsorted. The CDR3 is made up of 16 amino acids. The germline CDR1 and CDR2 sequences are SGHNT and YYREEE (reference sequence). The ends were cut back, 3 bases at V and 8 bases at J, with 21 bases in the middle. Remarks on this clone: The antigen is not known.

Material for sequencing was PBMCs. The origin of this receptor is a donor aged 10-29 years with latent tuberculosis or without tuberculosis infection. This chain links TRBV5-4 with TRBJ2-1; D perhaps matches TRBD2 (5 bases). The CDR3 loop reads CASSSGKVGSSYEQFF. The CDR3 region has the DNA TGTGCCAGCAGCTCGGGAAAGGTCGGGTCCAGTTATGAGCAGTTCTTC.